A single sample is the source of the 24 T cell receptor beta chains below, sequenced in a study of Ad26.COV2.S vaccination and SARS-CoV-2 variants. Sequencing used immunoSEQ multiplex PCR; TCRdb keeps in-frame clones, though not all of them. The table has over 110,000 clones, 80% to 90% seen once. The sequenced sample was peripheral blood, obtained after recovery from COVID-19. The receptors were gathered from a human donor who had recovered from COVID-19.

The chain carries TRBV2 and TRBJ2-1, with TRBD2 matching over 9 bases. Germline-derived CDR1 and CDR2 are SNHLY and FYNNEI. Germline trimming cut 6 bases from V and 9 bases from J; bases unmatched to any gene: 18. This CDR3 is 17 amino acids long. The DNA of the CDR3 is TGTGCCAGCAGAGTTTCCGGGACTAGCCATTGGGGGCGTGAGCAGTTCTTC. Translating gives CASRVSGTSHWGREQFF.

The chain recombines TRBV28 with TRBJ2-7; tentative D call: TRBD2 (7 bases). Trimming removed 5 bases at V and 4 bases at J, with 24 bases between. The CDR3 loop spans 17 amino acids. Germline CDR1 and CDR2: MDHEN and SYDVKM. The CDR3 DNA reads as TGTGCCAGCAGTCCCCCCAAGTACAGGGAGGGTGGTTACGAGCAGTACTTC. Its translation: CASSPPKYREGGYEQYF.

The chain has TRBV2 and TRBJ2-3; TRBD2 matches at 13 bases. This CDR3 region has 17 residues. The germline V gene encodes CDR1 SNHLY and CDR2 FYNNEI. Unmatched junction bases numbered 8, after V lost 4 bases and J lost 4 bases. The CDR3 sequence is CASSGYTTSGGSDTQYF. For the CDR3, the DNA is TGTGCCAGCAGTGGATACACGACTAGCGGGGGGTCAGATACGCAGTATTTT.

The chain has TRBV9 and TRBJ2-5; 7 positions match TRBD2. The CDR3 has 15 amino acids. The J segment lost 5 bases and the V segment lost 4 bases, leaving 11 bases of the junction unmatched. Germline V gene data show CDR1 as SGDLS and CDR2 as YYNGEE. The CDR3 protein is CASSSGLAVRETQYF. The CDR3 coding sequence is TGTGCCAGCAGCTCGGGGCTAGCGGTCCGGGAGACCCAGTACTTC.

V gene TRBV30 combines with J gene TRBJ1-5; D is possibly TRBD1 (5 bases). The germline V and J ends were trimmed by 3 bases and 7 bases, with 13 bases remaining between them. CDR3 size: 13 residues. Germline V gives CDR1 GTSNPN, CDR2 SVGIG (reference sequence). The CDR3 spells CAWSRDEGQPQHF. The CDR3 coding sequence is TGTGCCTGGAGCAGGGATGAGGGGCAGCCCCAGCATTTT. The full variable domain, with the rest looked up from reference TRBV30 and TRBJ1-5, is SQTIHQWPATLVQPVGSPLSLECTVEGTSNPNLYWYRQAAGRGLQLLFYSVGIGQISSEVPQNLSASRPQDRQFILSSKKLLLSDSGFYLCAWSRDEGQPQHFGDGTRLSIL.

The rearrangement links TRBV7-2 to TRBJ2-2; D call uncertain. With 3 bases removed from V and 9 bases from J, the gap between germline ends came to 11 bases. The germline CDR1 and CDR2 sequences are SGHTA and FQGNSA. This CDR3 region has 13 residues. This CDR3 reads CASSLPGPRELFF. The CDR3 region has the DNA TGTGCCAGCAGCTTGCCCGGACCCAGGGAGCTGTTTTTT.

J is TRBJ2-2 and V is TRBV5-4, with unresolved D. Per germline, CDR1 SGHNT and CDR2 YYREEE (reference sequence). The length of the CDR3 is 16 residues. V lost 0 bases and J 4 bases, leaving 13 bases between the germline ends. For the CDR3, the DNA is TGTGCCAGCAGCTTGGATCCACTGTCCCCCACCGGGGAGCTGTTTTTT. Its protein is CASSLDPLSPTGELFF. The full variable domain, completed using reference TRBV5-4 and TRBJ2-2, is ETGVTQSPTHLIKTRGQQVTLRCSSQSGHNTVSWYQQALGQGPQFIFQYYREEENGRGNFPPRFSGLQFPNYSSELNVNALELDDSALYLCASSLDPLSPTGELFFGEGSRLTVL.

CDR3 bases: TGTGCCATCGGGACAAGCAATCAGCCCCAGCATTTT. As protein: CAIGTSNQPQHF. This rearrangement joins TRBV6-6 to TRBJ1-5, with D possibly TRBD1 on 6 matching bases. From germline, CDR1 is MNHNY and CDR2 SVGAGI (reference sequence). V lost 10 bases and J 1 base, leaving 8 bases between the germline ends. The CDR3 is 12 amino acids.

The gene calls are TRBV6-5 and TRBJ2-5; D gene ambiguous. Germline CDR1 and CDR2: MNHEY and SVGAGI. Trimming pared 6 bases from V and 7 bases from J, leaving 18 bases between. The CDR3 length is 14 residues. CDR3 sequence: CASRTRDPRWTQYF. The CDR3 DNA reads TGTGCCAGCAGGACCCGAGATCCCAGATGGACCCAGTACTTC.

This chain uses TRBV5-1 with TRBJ1-1; no clear D gene. V lost 3 bases and J 1 base, leaving 4 bases between the germline ends. The germline CDR1 and CDR2 sequences are SGHRS and YFSETQ. The CDR3 loop spans 12 amino acids. The CDR3 is CASSSENTEAFF. DNA of the CDR3: TGCGCCAGCAGCTCGGAGAACACTGAAGCTTTCTTT. Full variable domain (missing parts from reference TRBV5-1 and TRBJ1-1): KAGVTQTPRYLIKTRGQQVTLSCSPISGHRSVSWYQQTPGQGLQFLFEYFSETQRNKGNFPGRFSGRQFSNSRSEMNVSTLELGDSALYLCASSSENTEAFFGQGTRLTVV.

This clone occurred once. The chain has TRBV10-1 and TRBJ2-7; D is unclear. The V end lost 0 bases, the J end lost 3 bases, and 15 bases lay between the germline ends. The CDR3 consists of 16 residues. Germline-derived CDR1 and CDR2 are WNHNN and SYGVQD (reference sequence). The CDR3 DNA sequence: TGCGCCAGCAGTGAGTCGGGAAGGCAACCGGGCTACGAGCAGTACTTC. The encoded protein is CASSESGRQPGYEQYF.

The rearrangement links TRBV7-2 to TRBJ2-7; D could derive from TRBD1 or TRBD2 (5 bases each). Germline V CDR1 and CDR2: SGHTA, FQGNSA. V lost 5 bases and J lost 6, with 20 bases in between. The CDR3 extends over 15 amino acids. CDR3: CASSPSGLAFGEQYF. In nucleotides, the CDR3 is TGTGCCAGCAGCCCCTCGGGGCTAGCCTTTGGCGAGCAGTACTTC.

The sample holds a few counts of this clone. V usage is TRBV3-1 (or the pseudogene TRBV3-2) and J usage is TRBJ1-2; tentatively, D is TRBD1 (6 bases). The CDR3 runs to 16 residues. Trimming left V 0 bases short and J 5 bases short, with 16 bases between. CDR1 LGHDT and CDR2 YNNKEL come from the germline V gene (reference sequence). CDR3 DNA sequence: TGTGCCAGCAGCCAAGATCCCCAGGGGAGGTATTATGGCTACACCTTC. Translated, it gives CASSQDPQGRYYGYTF.

The chain has TRBV19 and TRBJ1-2; D may be TRBD1 (5 bases). Per the germline V gene, CDR1 is LNHDA and CDR2 is SQIVND (reference sequence). Trimming removed 6 bases at V and 8 bases at J, with 10 bases between. This CDR3 contains 11 residues. The CDR3 reads CASSTGTGYTF. DNA for the CDR3: TGTGCCAGTAGCACCGGGACGGGCTACACCTTC. The full variable domain, rest sourced from reference TRBV19 and TRBJ1-2, is DGGITQSPKYLFRKEGQNVTLSCEQNLNHDAMYWYRQDPGQGLRLIYYSQIVNDFQKGDIAEGYSVSREKKESFPLTVTSAQKNPTAFYLCASSTGTGYTFGSGTRLTVV.

A few counts support this clone. V usage is TRBV5-4 and J usage is TRBJ2-1; 10 positions match TRBD2. Trimming at V came to 2 bases and at J to 8 bases, leaving 10 bases not matched to a gene. Looked up from germline, CDR1 is SGHNT and CDR2 is YYREEE (reference sequence). The CDR3 consists of 16 residues. CDR3: CASSFAEAGGLHEQFF. The CDR3 bases are TGTGCCAGCAGCTTCGCGGAAGCGGGGGGGCTTCATGAGCAGTTCTTC.

The CDR3 sequence: CASSPPRGSREQYF. Written as DNA, the CDR3 is TGTGCCAGCAGCCCCCCCCGCGGTTCTCGTGAGCAGTACTTC. The chain links TRBV11-2 to TRBJ2-7; unclear D gene. V was clipped by 5 bases and J by 7 bases, with 18 bases between them. The germline V gene encodes CDR1 SGHAT and CDR2 FQNNGV. The CDR3 contains 14 residues.

The J gene is TRBJ2-2, the V gene TRBV3-1 (or the pseudogene TRBV3-2), with TRBD2 matching 7 bases. The CDR3 has 14 amino acids. V gave up 1 base and J gave up 4 bases; unmatched junction bases: 0. Germline values: CDR1 LGHDT, CDR2 YNNKEL (reference sequence). The CDR3 sequence is CASSQGGGTGELFF. The DNA for the CDR3 is TGTGCCAGCAGCCAAGGGGGGGGCACCGGGGAGCTGTTTTTT.

This chain uses TRBV28 with TRBJ1-1; no clear D. Germline V gene lookup returns CDR1 MDHEN and CDR2 SYDVKM. This CDR3 is built from 16 residues. V was pared by 7 bases and J by 0 bases, with 18 bases between. CDR3 coding DNA: TGTGCCAGCACCTCCAGGCAGATCCTCATGAACACTGAAGCTTTCTTT. This encodes CASTSRQILMNTEAFF.

This rearrangement joins TRBV6-1 to TRBJ1-1, with D unresolved. The CDR3 loop spans 14 amino acids. Germline CDR1 MNHNS, CDR2 SASEGT. Trimming pared 3 bases from V and 3 bases from J, leaving 11 bases between. CDR3: CASSDDRRYTEAFF. CDR3 nucleotide sequence: TGTGCCAGCAGTGACGACCGGAGATACACTGAAGCTTTCTTT.

This clone was seen once. The chain recombines TRBV6-2 or TRBV6-3 with TRBJ1-6, with D perhaps TRBD1 (6 bases). Germline loops: CDR1 MNHEY, CDR2 SVGEGT. The CDR3 loop spans 15 amino acids. Trimming removed 5 bases at V and 10 bases at J, with 18 bases between. CDR3 nucleotide sequence: TGTGCCAGCAGTACCCAGGGGAATGGACGCTCACCCCTCCACTTT. It yields the protein CASSTQGNGRSPLHF.

This clone was seen more than once but under ten times. The chain has TRBV6-5 and TRBJ1-4; D may be TRBD1 (5 bases). The CDR3 totals 15 residues. Germline CDR1 is MNHEY and CDR2 is SVGAGI. The V and J ends lost 6 bases and 8 bases respectively, with 19 bases between them. CDR3 residues: CASSSRHRIKEKLFF. The CDR3 DNA sequence: TGTGCCAGCAGCTCCAGGCACAGGATAAAGGAAAAACTGTTTTTT.

This chain uses TRBV28 with TRBJ2-7; TRBD2 matches 7 bases. V trimming: 8 bases; J trimming: 2 bases; junction bases outside the gene matches: 9. CDR1 and CDR2 (germline): MDHEN, SYDVKM. The CDR3 length is 14 residues. CDR3 DNA: TGTGCCAGCGGGGGGGACTATAGAACCTACGAGCAGTACTTC. This gives the protein CASGGDYRTYEQYF. Filled out from reference TRBV28 and TRBJ2-7, the complete variable domain reads DVKVTQSSRYLVKRTGEKVFLECVQDMDHENMFWYRQDPGLGLRLIYFSYDVKMKEKGDIPEGYSVSREKKERFSLILESASTNQTSMYLCASGGDYRTYEQYFGPGTRLTVT.

This clone was picked up one time. The chain employs TRBV24-1 and TRBJ1-2, with 9 bases aligning to TRBD1. V trimming: 3 bases; J trimming: 6 bases; junction bases outside the gene matches: 4. CDR1 and CDR2 (germline): KGHDR, SFDVKD. The CDR3 has 14 residues. The CDR3 spells CATSDPDRGNGYTF. The CDR3 DNA follows: TGTGCCACCAGTGATCCTGACAGGGGGAATGGCTACACCTTC.

The chain couples TRBV7-9 to TRBJ1-5; no definite D call. Germline lookup yields CDR1 SEHNR and CDR2 FQNEAQ (reference sequence). Trimming removed 5 bases at V and 6 bases at J, with 8 bases between. The CDR3 totals 12 residues. The CDR3 DNA reads TGTGCCAGCAGCCCCTTGGGTCAGCCCCAGCATTTT. Its protein is CASSPLGQPQHF.